Following are 17 T cell receptor beta chains from one sample sequenced in a study of blood T cells in healthy people across ages. The authors ran a second PCR of 7 to 11 cycles using a sample-barcoded 5' primer and a J-beta primer mix. Each CDR3 protein gets one entry after TCRdb re-called the 5' RACE reads with MiXCR. In the table there are some 1.5 million distinct CDR3 sequences, roughly 30% of which are singletons. Sequencing was carried out using blood. These receptors were obtained from a woman aged 25 to 39 in good health.

This clonotype was recorded a few times. The chain is built from TRBV7-2 and TRBJ2-1; 11 bases are shared with TRBD2. Germline CDR1 is SGHTA and CDR2 is FQGNSA. CDR3 size: 16 residues. V trimming: 4 bases; J trimming: 7 bases; junction bases outside the gene matches: 9. The CDR3 DNA is TGTGCCAGCAGCTACGGTACTAGCGGGAGTTTAAATGAGCAGTTCTTC. Protein product: CASSYGTSGSLNEQFF.

This clonotype was observed a handful of times. This sequence joins TRBV3-1 and TRBJ2-3; D ambiguous. Germline CDR1 LGHDT, CDR2 YNNKEL (reference sequence). CDR3 size: 15 residues. Trimming removed 2 bases at V and 6 bases at J, with 15 bases between. The DNA of the CDR3 is TGTGCCAGCAGCCAACTAAGGGCGCGGTTCGATACGCAGTATTTT. Its protein is CASSQLRARFDTQYF.

With regard to this clonotype: A read error may explain this, as a much larger clone is one base away. The chain has TRBV28 and TRBJ2-4; D not resolved. Germline loops: CDR1 MDHEN, CDR2 SYDVKM. The length of the CDR3 is 14 residues. CDR3 sequence: CASSLWVAKNIQYF. The CDR3 DNA reads TGTGCCAGCAGCTTATGGGTAGCCAAAAACATTCAGTACTTC.

This clonotype occurred once. J is TRBJ2-1 and V is TRBV30; D is unresolved. The V end was cut by 0 bases, the J end by 4 bases, with 7 bases between. Germline V gene lookup returns CDR1 GTSNPN and CDR2 SVGIG (reference sequence). The CDR3 covers 13 residues. The CDR3 DNA is TGTGCCTGGAGTGTACGGTTTTACAATGAGCAGTTCTTC. Its protein product is CAWSVRFYNEQFF.

As to this clonotype: Its ends do not fully match the called genes, so a read error is possible. The CDR3 sequence: CASSPLGTSGVSYNEQFF. DNA for the CDR3: TGTGCCAGCAGCCCTCTTGGGACTAGCGGGGTCTCCTACAATGAGCAGTTCTTC. The chain has TRBV5-1 and TRBJ2-1; TRBD2 aligns across 13 bases. The CDR3 length is 18 residues. Germline assignment: CDR1 SGHRS and CDR2 YFSETQ. The full variable domain, with the rest looked up from reference TRBV5-1 and TRBJ2-1, is KAGVTQTPRYLIKTRGQQVTLSCSPISGHRSVSWYQQTPGQGLQFLFEYFSETQRNKGNFPGRFSGRQFSNSRSEMNVSTLELGDSALYLCASSPLGTSGVSYNEQFFGPGTRLTVL.

The J gene is TRBJ2-7, the V gene TRBV20-1; TRBD2 matches at 14 bases. After removal of 5 bases from V and 4 bases from J, the junction contained 16 bases not matched to a gene. Germline CDR1 DFQATT, CDR2 SNEGSKA (reference sequence). This CDR3 has 18 amino acids. The CDR3 coding sequence is TGCAGTGCTCCGCCGACAGGGGGACTAGCGGGAGTGACGTACGAGCAGTACTTC. Residues: CSAPPTGGLAGVTYEQYF.

The V call is TRBV27, the J call TRBJ2-3; D assignment may be TRBD1 or TRBD2 (5 bases each). Germline V gene lookup returns CDR1 MNHEY and CDR2 SMNVEV (reference sequence). The CDR3 is 16 residues long. V lost 8 bases and J lost 0, with 18 bases in between. CDR3 in DNA: TGTGCCAGCGGGTTCGGGACGCAGACTAGCACAGATACGCAGTATTTT. Its protein product is CASGFGTQTSTDTQYF.

This chain joins TRBV27 and TRBJ2-1; D may match TRBD1 or TRBD2 (5 bases each). Germline V gives CDR1 MNHEY, CDR2 SMNVEV (reference sequence). The V and J ends lost 4 bases and 0 bases respectively, with 10 bases between them. The length of the CDR3 is 15 residues. CDR3 loop: CASSSGRVSYNEQFF. The CDR3 nucleotides are TGTGCCAGCAGTTCGGGGCGGGTCTCCTACAATGAGCAGTTCTTC.

This chain uses TRBV19 with TRBJ2-1; D assignment may be TRBD1 or TRBD2 (5 bases each). V was pared by 6 bases and J by 7 bases, with 16 bases between. CDR3 length: 14 residues. CDR1 is LNHDA, CDR2 SQIVND, per germline (reference sequence). Here the CDR3 reads CASRSIRGVNEQFF. The CDR3 DNA reads as TGTGCCAGTAGAAGCATTAGGGGAGTGAATGAGCAGTTCTTC.

The chain carries TRBV7-2 and TRBJ2-1; TRBD2 agrees at 12 bases. V trimming: 4 bases; J trimming: 7 bases; junction bases outside the gene matches: 11. The length of the CDR3 is 17 residues. Germline V gene lookup returns CDR1 SGHTA and CDR2 FQGNSA. CDR3 in DNA: TGTGCCAGCAGCTCTCAACCGACTAGCGGGAGTAGAAATGAGCAGTTCTTC. Protein sequence: CASSSQPTSGSRNEQFF.

The chain couples TRBV7-2 to TRBJ2-2; 8 bases agree with TRBD2. V lost 5 bases to trimming and J lost 7 bases; unmatched junction nucleotides: 6. This CDR3 has 14 residues. The germline gives CDR1 SGHTA, CDR2 FQGNSA. The CDR3 DNA is TGTGCCAGCAGCGTCTCGACTAGCGACGGGGAGCTGTTTTTT. Translated, it gives CASSVSTSDGELFF.

J is TRBJ2-7 and V is TRBV5-1; D is undetermined. V shed 2 bases and J shed 0 bases, with 12 bases lying between them. The CDR3 runs 15 residues. CDR1 SGHRS and CDR2 YFSETQ come from the germline V gene. The DNA of the CDR3 is TGCGCCAGCAGCTTAGGACCAACAAGCTCCTACGAGCAGTACTTC. Amino acid sequence: CASSLGPTSSYEQYF.

This clonotype was found a few times. This sequence joins TRBV7-2 and TRBJ2-5, with TRBD1 matching over 8 bases. The ends lost 6 bases at V and 4 bases at J; junction bases unmatched: 13. This CDR3 region has 16 residues. The V gene's germline CDR1 is SGHTA and CDR2 FQGNSA. The CDR3 sequence is CASSTLRQGTRETQYF. CDR3 sequence (DNA): TGTGCCAGCAGTACTTTACGACAGGGGACACGAGAGACCCAGTACTTC.

This clonotype was detected a few times. The rearrangement uses TRBV20-1 and TRBJ2-5, with a weak D call TRBD2 (5 bases). Looked up from germline, CDR1 is DFQATT and CDR2 is SNEGSKA (reference sequence). V shed 1 base and J shed 1 base, with 10 bases lying between them. The CDR3 is 14 amino acids. CDR3: CSARVWTLQETQYF. CDR3 DNA: TGCAGTGCTAGAGTCTGGACTCTCCAAGAGACCCAGTACTTC.

The chain uses TRBV12-3 or TRBV12-4 and TRBJ2-3; 7 nucleotides line up with TRBD2. The CDR3 has 13 amino acids. The junction had 8 bases not matched to a gene; V was cut back by 4 bases and J by 10 bases. The CDR3 DNA reads TGTGCCAGCAGTTCCCGTATCCGGGAGGCGCAGTATTTT. This gives the protein CASSSRIREAQYF.

This clonotype was seen ten or more times. The J gene is TRBJ2-7, the V gene TRBV7-9, with TRBD1 identical over 7 bases. The ends lost 5 bases at V and 4 bases at J; junction bases unmatched: 8. The CDR3 consists of 14 residues. CDR1 is SEHNR, CDR2 FQNEAQ, per germline (reference sequence). CDR3 residues: CASSPQGGAYEQYF. CDR3 nucleotides: TGTGCCAGCAGCCCCCAAGGGGGCGCGTACGAGCAGTACTTC.

About this clonotype itself: A much larger clone lies one base from this, so it may be a read error. The V gene is TRBV7-2, the J gene TRBJ2-3; 10 bases agree with TRBD2. This CDR3 is 15 amino acids long. Germline lookup yields CDR1 SGHTA and CDR2 FQGNSA. The J segment lost 6 bases and the V segment lost 5 bases, leaving 8 bases of the junction unmatched. In DNA form, the CDR3 reads TGTGCCAGCAGCCTCGTGAGACTAGCGGGTGATACGCAGTATTTT. Its protein is CASSLVRLAGDTQYF.